The rows below give T cell receptor beta chains drawn from one sample of a study of blood T cell repertoires in COVID-19. TCRdb's copy holds only in-frame clones and misses some; the assay was immunoSEQ multiplex PCR. The sample includes about 220,000 clones, more than 75% of them seen just once. Sequences were obtained from peripheral blood. The receptors derive from a man between 35 and 55 years old with active or convalescent COVID-19. CDR3s include the opening cysteine and the closing phenylalanine or tryptophan. D genes are given only for firm matches. Size is omitted from some rows. Given values are once, few, many or a class for expanded clones.

CDR3nt: TGTGCCAGCAGTTACGCTACCACCAATCAGCCCCAGCATTTT; CDR3aa: CASSYATTNQPQHF; d_gene: NA; j_gene: TRBJ1-5; len: 14; abundance: NA; v_gene: TRBV6-5
CDR3nt: TGTGCCAGCAGCTTGACTCCCACCGGGGAGCTGTTTTTT; CDR3aa: CASSLTPTGELFF; d_gene: NA; j_gene: TRBJ2-2; len: 13; abundance: NA; v_gene: TRBV7-7
CDR3nt: TGTGCCAGCAGTTTAACAGGGCGGTCAACTAATGAAAAACTGTTTTTT; CDR3aa: CASSLTGRSTNEKLFF; d_gene: NA; j_gene: TRBJ1-4; len: 16; abundance: once; v_gene: TRBV28
CDR3nt: TGTGCCAGCAGCTCTATCTCTGGAAACACCATATATTTT; CDR3aa: CASSSISGNTIYF; d_gene: NA; j_gene: TRBJ1-3; len: 13; abundance: NA; v_gene: TRBV7-2
CDR3nt: TGTGCCAGCACCTCCGCCCGGAGGGAGGCGTACTTC; CDR3aa: CASTSARREAYF; d_gene: NA; j_gene: TRBJ2-7; len: 12; abundance: NA; v_gene: TRBV28
CDR3nt: TGTGCCAGCAGCTTGGGAGTAGCGGCCACCTACAATGAGCAGTTCTTC; CDR3aa: CASSLGVAATYNEQFF; d_gene: NA; j_gene: TRBJ2-1; len: 16; abundance: NA; v_gene: TRBV5-4
CDR3nt: TGTGCCAGCAGACGTACAGGGTTAAACACAGATACGCAGTATTTT; CDR3aa: CASRRTGLNTDTQYF; d_gene: NA; j_gene: TRBJ2-3; len: 15; abundance: NA; v_gene: TRBV7-9
CDR3nt: TGTGCCAGCAGCCAAGATAGCGGGGGGCCTGGAAACACCATATATTTT; CDR3aa: CASSQDSGGPGNTIYF; d_gene: NA; j_gene: TRBJ1-3; len: 16; abundance: NA; v_gene: TRBV3-1/TRBV3-2
CDR3nt: TGTGCCAGCAGGGGTACTAGCGGGAGGCCCTACGAGCAGTACTTC; CDR3aa: CASRGTSGRPYEQYF; d_gene: TRBD2; j_gene: TRBJ2-7; len: 15; abundance: NA; v_gene: TRBV27
CDR3nt: TGTGCCAGCAGCTGGGGGGGACTAGCGGGAAATGGGCAGTACTTC; CDR3aa: CASSWGGLAGNGQYF; d_gene: TRBD2; j_gene: TRBJ2-7; len: 15; abundance: NA; v_gene: TRBV5-5
CDR3nt: TGTGCCACCAGTGAGGACAGGGGGCTCGAGGCCGGGGAGCTGTTTTTT; CDR3aa: CATSEDRGLEAGELFF; d_gene: TRBD1; j_gene: TRBJ2-2; len: 16; abundance: NA; v_gene: TRBV24-1
CDR3nt: TGCAGCGTTGTCGACGGGCAGGGTGGCTATGGCTACACCTTC; CDR3aa: CSVVDGQGGYGYTF; d_gene: NA; j_gene: TRBJ1-2; len: 14; abundance: NA; v_gene: TRBV29-1
CDR3nt: TGTGCCAGCAGCCAAGCCGGGGTTAGGTATGGCTACACCTTC; CDR3aa: CASSQAGVRYGYTF; d_gene: NA; j_gene: TRBJ1-2; len: 14; abundance: NA; v_gene: TRBV3-1/TRBV3-2
CDR3nt: TGTGCCAGCAGCTCCTCCCGGGTGGGTCTCTACGAGCAGTACTTC; CDR3aa: CASSSSRVGLYEQYF; d_gene: NA; j_gene: TRBJ2-7; len: 15; abundance: NA; v_gene: TRBV11-2
CDR3nt: TGTGCCAGCAGTCCCGGGACAGGGTTCTACGAGCAGTACTTC; CDR3aa: CASSPGTGFYEQYF; d_gene: TRBD1; j_gene: TRBJ2-7; len: 14; abundance: NA; v_gene: TRBV28
CDR3nt: TGTGCCAGCAGCCAAGACTCTAGCGTCGGAGGCCCCTACAATGAGCAGTTCTTC; CDR3aa: CASSQDSSVGGPYNEQFF; d_gene: NA; j_gene: TRBJ2-1; len: 18; abundance: NA; v_gene: TRBV14
CDR3nt: TGTGCTAGTGGTCCCCGAGACGGGTACGAGCAGTACTTC; CDR3aa: CASGPRDGYEQYF; d_gene: NA; j_gene: TRBJ2-7; len: 13; abundance: few; v_gene: TRBV12-5
CDR3nt: TGCGCCAGCTTTTGGCAGGACTATGGCTACACCTTC; CDR3aa: CASFWQDYGYTF; d_gene: NA; j_gene: TRBJ1-2; len: 12; abundance: NA; v_gene: TRBV23-1
CDR3nt: TGTGCCAGCAGCAACCGGGACAGGTTCTCCTACGAGCAGTACTTC; CDR3aa: CASSNRDRFSYEQYF; d_gene: TRBD1; j_gene: TRBJ2-7; len: 15; abundance: NA; v_gene: TRBV3-1/TRBV3-2
CDR3nt: TGTGCCAGCAGCTTGTTTATAACAGGGTTCTCCTACGAGCAGTACTTC; CDR3aa: CASSLFITGFSYEQYF; d_gene: NA; j_gene: TRBJ2-7; len: 16; abundance: NA; v_gene: TRBV11-2
CDR3nt: TGTGCCACCAGCAGAAGGACAGGGTCGGGCAATCAGCCCCAGCATTTT; CDR3aa: CATSRRTGSGNQPQHF; d_gene: TRBD1; j_gene: TRBJ1-5; len: 16; abundance: NA; v_gene: TRBV15
CDR3nt: TGTGCCAGCAGTTTAGTTAGCGGGAGGGTTGGAGATACGCAGTATTTT; CDR3aa: CASSLVSGRVGDTQYF; d_gene: TRBD2; j_gene: TRBJ2-3; len: 16; abundance: NA; v_gene: TRBV27